This T cell receptor (beta chain) was captured by sequencing in a study of T cell repertoires in cytomegalovirus infection. Each CDR3 protein gets one entry after TCRdb re-called the reads with MiXCR. Of fewer than 300,000 distinct CDR3 sequences listed, roughly 24% were seen once; the top ten hold roughly 13%. V was clipped by 1 base and J by 7 bases; unmatched bases: 6. This CDR3 is built from 15 residues. Germline V gives CDR1 SGHTA, CDR2 FQGNSA. Many counts were recorded for this clonotype. The genes are TRBV7-2 and TRBJ1-5; 8 positions agree with TRBD1. The receptor's source is a human donor in good health (CMV status not recorded). Some clones in this sample may be carry-over from other donors' samples. Source material: PBMCs. CDR3 sequence: CASSLEQGGGQPQHF. The CDR3 DNA is TGTGCCAGCAGCTTAGAACAGGGGGGAGGACAGCCCCAGCATTTT.